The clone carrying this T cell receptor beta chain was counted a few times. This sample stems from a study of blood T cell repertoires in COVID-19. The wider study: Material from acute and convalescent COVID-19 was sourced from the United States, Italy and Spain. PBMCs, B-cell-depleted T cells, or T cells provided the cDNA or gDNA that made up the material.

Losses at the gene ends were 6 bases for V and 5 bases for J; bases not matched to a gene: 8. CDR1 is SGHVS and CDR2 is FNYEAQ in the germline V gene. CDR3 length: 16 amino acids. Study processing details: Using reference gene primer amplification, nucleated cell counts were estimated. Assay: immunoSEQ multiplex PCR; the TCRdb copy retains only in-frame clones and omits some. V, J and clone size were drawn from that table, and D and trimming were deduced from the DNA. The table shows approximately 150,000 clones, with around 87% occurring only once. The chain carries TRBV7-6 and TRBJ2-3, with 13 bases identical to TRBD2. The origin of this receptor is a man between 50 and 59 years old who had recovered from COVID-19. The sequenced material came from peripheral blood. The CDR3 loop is CASSPSWTSGGDTQYF. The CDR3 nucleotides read TGTGCCAGCAGTCCCTCCTGGACTAGCGGGGGAGATACGCAGTATTTT.